This T cell receptor beta chain comes out of a study of type 1 regulatory T cells. Whole-study context: T-allo10 is an in vitro-generated, Tr1-enriched CD4 T cell product specific for alloantigen.

TCRdb recomputed calls from the reads with MiXCR, one row per CDR3 protein. The repertoire has 80,000 to 100,000 distinct CDR3 sequences, less than 40% of them found once; the top ten carry about 2%. Sequencing was done on a sample of CD4+ T cells, either the whole sample or a sorted fraction (not recorded which). The TCR originated in a human donor in good health.

The CDR3 loop reads CASSPRGVRNYGYTF. The CDR3 nucleotides read TGTGCCAGCAGCCCCCGGGGGGTGCGTAACTATGGCTACACCTTC. The chain combines TRBV7-8 with TRBJ1-2; TRBD1 is a possible D gene (5 bases). Germline V gives CDR1 SGHVS, CDR2 FQNEAQ. Between the trimmed V and J ends, which lost 5 bases and 1 base, there was a span of 14 bases. The CDR3 length is 15 residues.